This T cell receptor (beta chain) was captured by sequencing in a study of blood T cell repertoires in COVID-19. As for the study in general: Sources were T cells, B-cell-depleted T cells, or PBMCs; the material itself was cDNA or gDNA.

The repertoire was sequenced with immunoSEQ multiplex PCR; TCRdb's copy has only in-frame clones and lacks some. The data contain a few hundred thousand clones, about 91% of them singletons. V lost 3 bases and J lost 6, with 16 bases in between. The CDR3 spans 14 residues. CDR1 DFQATT and CDR2 SNEGSKA come from the germline V gene (reference sequence). The sequencing input was peripheral blood. The sequence came from a woman aged 50 to 60 with COVID-19, enrolled during active disease. The chain combines TRBV20-1 with TRBJ2-3; D gene ambiguous. The CDR3 DNA reads as TGCAGTGCTAGTTTGTCCGCCCGGTGGGATACGCAGTATTTT. It encodes CSASLSARWDTQYF.